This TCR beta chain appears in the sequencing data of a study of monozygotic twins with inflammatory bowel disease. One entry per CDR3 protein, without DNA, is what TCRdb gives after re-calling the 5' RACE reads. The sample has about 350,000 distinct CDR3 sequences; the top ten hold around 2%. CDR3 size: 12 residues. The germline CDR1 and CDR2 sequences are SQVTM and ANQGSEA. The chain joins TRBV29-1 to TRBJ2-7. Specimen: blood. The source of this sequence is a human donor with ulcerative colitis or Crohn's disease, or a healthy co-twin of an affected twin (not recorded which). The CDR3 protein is CSVGGEAYEQYF.